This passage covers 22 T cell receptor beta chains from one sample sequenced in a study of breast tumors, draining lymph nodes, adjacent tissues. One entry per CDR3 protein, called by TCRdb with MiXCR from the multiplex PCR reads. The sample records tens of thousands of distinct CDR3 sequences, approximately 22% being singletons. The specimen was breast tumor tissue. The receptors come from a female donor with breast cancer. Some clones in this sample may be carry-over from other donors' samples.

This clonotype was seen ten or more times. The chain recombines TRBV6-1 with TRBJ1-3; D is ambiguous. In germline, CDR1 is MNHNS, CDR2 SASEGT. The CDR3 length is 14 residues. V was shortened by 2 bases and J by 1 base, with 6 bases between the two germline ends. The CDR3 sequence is CASSESGSGNTIYF. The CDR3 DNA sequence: TGTGCCAGCAGTGAATCGGGTTCTGGAAACACCATATATTTT.

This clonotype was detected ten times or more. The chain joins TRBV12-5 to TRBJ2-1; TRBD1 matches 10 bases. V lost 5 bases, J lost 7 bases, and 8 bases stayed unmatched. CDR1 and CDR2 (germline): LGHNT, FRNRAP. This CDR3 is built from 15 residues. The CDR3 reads CASGIGTGVGNEQFF. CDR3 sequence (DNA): TGTGCTAGTGGTATAGGGACAGGGGTTGGGAATGAGCAGTTCTTC.

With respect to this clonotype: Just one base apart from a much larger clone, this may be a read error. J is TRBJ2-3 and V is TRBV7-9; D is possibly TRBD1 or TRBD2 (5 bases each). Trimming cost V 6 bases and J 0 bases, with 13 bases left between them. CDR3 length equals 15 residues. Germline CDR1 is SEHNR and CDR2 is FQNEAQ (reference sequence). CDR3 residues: CASRHRDQSTDTQYF. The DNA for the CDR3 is TGTGCCAGCAGACACCGGGACCAAAGCACAGATACGCAGTATTTT.

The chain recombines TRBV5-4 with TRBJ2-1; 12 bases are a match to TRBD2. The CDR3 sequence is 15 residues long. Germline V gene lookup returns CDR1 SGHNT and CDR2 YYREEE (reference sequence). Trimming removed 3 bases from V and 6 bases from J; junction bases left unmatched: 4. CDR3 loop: CASSSRLAGANEQFF. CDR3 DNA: TGTGCCAGCAGCTCTAGACTAGCGGGAGCCAATGAGCAGTTCTTC.

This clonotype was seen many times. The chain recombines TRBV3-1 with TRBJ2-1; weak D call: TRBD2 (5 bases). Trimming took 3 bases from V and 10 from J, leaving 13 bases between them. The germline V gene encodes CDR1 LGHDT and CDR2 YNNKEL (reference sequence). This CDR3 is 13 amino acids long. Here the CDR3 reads CASSHLLAREQFF. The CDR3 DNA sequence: TGTGCCAGCAGCCATTTGCTAGCCAGGGAGCAGTTCTTC.

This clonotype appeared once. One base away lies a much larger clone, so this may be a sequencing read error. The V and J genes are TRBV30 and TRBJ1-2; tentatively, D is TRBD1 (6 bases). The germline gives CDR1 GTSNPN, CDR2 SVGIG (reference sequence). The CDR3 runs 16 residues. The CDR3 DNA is TGTGCCTGGACGAGGGTCGCACAGGGCCTCAACTATGGCTACCCCTTC. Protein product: CAWTRVAQGLNYGYPF.

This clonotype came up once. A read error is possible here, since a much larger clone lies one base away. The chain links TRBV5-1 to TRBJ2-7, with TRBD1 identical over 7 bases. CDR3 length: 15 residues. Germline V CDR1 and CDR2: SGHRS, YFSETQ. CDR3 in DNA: TGCGCCAGCAGCCCTGGGACAGTTTTTTCCTACGAGCAGTGCTTC. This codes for CASSPGTVFSYEQCF.

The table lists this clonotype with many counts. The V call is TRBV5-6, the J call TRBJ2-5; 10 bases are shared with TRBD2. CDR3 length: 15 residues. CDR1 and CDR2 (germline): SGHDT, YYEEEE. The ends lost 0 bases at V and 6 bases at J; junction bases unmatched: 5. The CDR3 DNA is TGTGCCAGCAGCTTGGTGTCTAGCGGGAGACAGACCCAGTACTTC. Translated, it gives CASSLVSSGRQTQYF. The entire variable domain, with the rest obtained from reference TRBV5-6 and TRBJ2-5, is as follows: DAGVTQSPTHLIKTRGQQVTLRCSPKSGHDTVSWYQQALGQGPQFIFQYYEEEERQRGNFPDRFSGHQFPNYSSELNVNALLLGDSALYLCASSLVSSGRQTQYFGPGTRLLVL.

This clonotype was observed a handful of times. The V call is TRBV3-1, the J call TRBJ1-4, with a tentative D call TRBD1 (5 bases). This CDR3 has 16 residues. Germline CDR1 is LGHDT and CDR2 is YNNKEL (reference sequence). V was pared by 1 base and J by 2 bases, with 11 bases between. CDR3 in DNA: TGTGCCAGCAGCCAAGGAATCCCAGGGACTAATGAAAAACTGTTTTTT. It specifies CASSQGIPGTNEKLFF.

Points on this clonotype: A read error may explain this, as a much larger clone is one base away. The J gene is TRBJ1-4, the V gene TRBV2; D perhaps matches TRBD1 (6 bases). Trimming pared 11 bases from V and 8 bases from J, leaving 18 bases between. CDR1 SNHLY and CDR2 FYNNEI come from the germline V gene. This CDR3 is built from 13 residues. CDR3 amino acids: CAGKGGVWEKLFF. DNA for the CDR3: TGTGCCGGCAAGGGGGGGGTGTGGGAAAAACTGTTTTTT. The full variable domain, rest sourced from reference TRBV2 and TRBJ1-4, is EPEVTQTPSHQVTQMGQEVILRCVPISNHLYFYWYRQILGQKVEFLVSFYNNEISEKSEIFDDQFSVERPDGSNFTLKIRSTKLEDSAMYFCAGKGGVWEKLFFGSGTQLSVL.

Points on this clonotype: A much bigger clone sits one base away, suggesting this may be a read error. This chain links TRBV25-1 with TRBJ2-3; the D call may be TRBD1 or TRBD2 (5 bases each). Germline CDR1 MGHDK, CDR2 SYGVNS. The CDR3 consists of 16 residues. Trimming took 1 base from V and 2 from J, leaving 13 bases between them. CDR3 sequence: CASSEFGDVNTDTQYF. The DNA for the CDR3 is TGTGCCAGCAGTGAATTCGGGGACGTTAACACAGATACGCAGTATTTT.

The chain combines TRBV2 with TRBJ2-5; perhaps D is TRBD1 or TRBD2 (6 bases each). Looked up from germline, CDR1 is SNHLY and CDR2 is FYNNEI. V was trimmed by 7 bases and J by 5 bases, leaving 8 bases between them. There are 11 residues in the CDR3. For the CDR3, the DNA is TGTGCCAGCAAAGGGGGGGAGACCCAGTACTTC. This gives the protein CASKGGETQYF. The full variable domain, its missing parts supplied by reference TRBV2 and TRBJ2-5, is EPEVTQTPSHQVTQMGQEVILRCVPISNHLYFYWYRQILGQKVEFLVSFYNNEISEKSEIFDDQFSVERPDGSNFTLKIRSTKLEDSAMYFCASKGGETQYFGPGTRLLVL.

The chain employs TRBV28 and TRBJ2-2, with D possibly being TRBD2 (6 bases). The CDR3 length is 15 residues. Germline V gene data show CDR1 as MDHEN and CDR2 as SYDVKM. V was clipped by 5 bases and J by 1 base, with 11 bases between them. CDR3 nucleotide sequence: TGTGCCAGCAGTCGACTAGTCGGGAACACCGGGGAGCTGTTTTTT. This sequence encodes CASSRLVGNTGELFF.

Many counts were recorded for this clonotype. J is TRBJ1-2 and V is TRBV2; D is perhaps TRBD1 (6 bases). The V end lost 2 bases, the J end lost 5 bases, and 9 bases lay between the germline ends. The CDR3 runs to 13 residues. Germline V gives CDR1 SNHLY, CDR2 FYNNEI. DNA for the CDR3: TGTGCCAGCAGTGAACAGGGGAAATATGGCTACACCTTC. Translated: CASSEQGKYGYTF.

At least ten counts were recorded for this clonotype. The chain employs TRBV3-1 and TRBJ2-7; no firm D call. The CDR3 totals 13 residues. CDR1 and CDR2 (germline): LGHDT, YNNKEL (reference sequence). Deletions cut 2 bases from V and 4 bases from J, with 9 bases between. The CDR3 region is CASSQMIGYEQYF. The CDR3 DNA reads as TGTGCCAGCAGCCAAATGATTGGGTACGAGCAGTACTTC.

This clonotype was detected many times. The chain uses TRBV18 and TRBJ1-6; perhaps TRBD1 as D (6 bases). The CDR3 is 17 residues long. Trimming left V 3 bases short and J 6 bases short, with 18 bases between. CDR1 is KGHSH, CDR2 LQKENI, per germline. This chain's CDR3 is CASSPNMDSKVNSPLHF. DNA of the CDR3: TGTGCCAGCTCACCTAACATGGACAGTAAGGTTAATTCACCCCTCCACTTT.

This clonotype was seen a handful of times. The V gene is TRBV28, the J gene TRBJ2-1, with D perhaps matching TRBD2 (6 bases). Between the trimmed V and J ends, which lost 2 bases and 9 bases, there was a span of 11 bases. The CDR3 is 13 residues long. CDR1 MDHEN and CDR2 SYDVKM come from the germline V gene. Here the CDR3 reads CASSLRRGCEQFF. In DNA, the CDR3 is TGTGCCAGCAGTTTACGGCGGGGATGTGAGCAGTTCTTC.

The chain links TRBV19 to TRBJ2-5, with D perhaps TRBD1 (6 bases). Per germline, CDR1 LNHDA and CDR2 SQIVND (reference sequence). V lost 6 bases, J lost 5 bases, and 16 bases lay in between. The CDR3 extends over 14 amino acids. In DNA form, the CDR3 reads TGTGCCAGTAGCGTGTGGGGGCCGTCGGAGACCCAGTACTTC. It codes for CASSVWGPSETQYF.

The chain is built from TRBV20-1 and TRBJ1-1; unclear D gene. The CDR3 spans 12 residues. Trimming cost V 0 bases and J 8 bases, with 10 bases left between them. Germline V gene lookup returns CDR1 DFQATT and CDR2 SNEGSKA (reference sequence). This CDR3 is CSARDGGREAFF. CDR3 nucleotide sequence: TGCAGTGCTAGAGATGGAGGGCGAGAAGCTTTCTTT.

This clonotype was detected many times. The CDR3 DNA reads TGTGCCAGCTCCTCCGAGGACGGTTATCAGCCCCAGCATTTT. It translates to CASSSEDGYQPQHF. The chain is built from TRBV18 and TRBJ1-5; no clear D gene. The CDR3 sequence is 14 residues long. Germline V gene sequence: CDR1 KGHSH, CDR2 LQKENI. The V end was cut by 6 bases, the J end by 5 bases, with 14 bases between.

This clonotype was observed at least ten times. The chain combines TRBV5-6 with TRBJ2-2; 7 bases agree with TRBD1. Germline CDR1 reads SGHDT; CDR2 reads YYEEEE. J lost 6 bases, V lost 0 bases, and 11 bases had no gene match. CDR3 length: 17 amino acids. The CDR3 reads CASSLALGRGTAGELFF. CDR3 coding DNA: TGTGCCAGCAGCTTGGCCTTGGGCAGGGGGACGGCCGGGGAGCTGTTTTTT. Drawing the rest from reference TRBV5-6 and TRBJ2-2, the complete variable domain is DAGVTQSPTHLIKTRGQQVTLRCSPKSGHDTVSWYQQALGQGPQFIFQYYEEEERQRGNFPDRFSGHQFPNYSSELNVNALLLGDSALYLCASSLALGRGTAGELFFGEGSRLTVL.

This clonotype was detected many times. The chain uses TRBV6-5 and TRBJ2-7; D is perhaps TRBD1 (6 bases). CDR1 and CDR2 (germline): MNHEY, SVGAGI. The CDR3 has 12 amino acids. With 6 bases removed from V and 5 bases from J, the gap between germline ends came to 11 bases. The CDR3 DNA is TGTGCCAGCAGCCAGGGGTCCCACGAGCAGTACTTC. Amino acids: CASSQGSHEQYF.